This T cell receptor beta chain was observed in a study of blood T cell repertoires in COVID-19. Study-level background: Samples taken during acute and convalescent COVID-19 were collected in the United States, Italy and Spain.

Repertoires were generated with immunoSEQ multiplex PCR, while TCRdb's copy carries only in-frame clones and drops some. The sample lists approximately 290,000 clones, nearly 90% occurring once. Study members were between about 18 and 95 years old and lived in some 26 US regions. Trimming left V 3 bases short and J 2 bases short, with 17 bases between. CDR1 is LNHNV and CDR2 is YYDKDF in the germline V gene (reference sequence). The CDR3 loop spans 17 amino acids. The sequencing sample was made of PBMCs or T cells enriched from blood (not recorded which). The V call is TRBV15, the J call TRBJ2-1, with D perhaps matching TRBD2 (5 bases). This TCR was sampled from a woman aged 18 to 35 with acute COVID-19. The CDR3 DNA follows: TGTGCCACCAGCAGCGACGGACCCGTGGGAGCCTACAATGAGCAGTTCTTC. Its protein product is CATSSDGPVGAYNEQFF.